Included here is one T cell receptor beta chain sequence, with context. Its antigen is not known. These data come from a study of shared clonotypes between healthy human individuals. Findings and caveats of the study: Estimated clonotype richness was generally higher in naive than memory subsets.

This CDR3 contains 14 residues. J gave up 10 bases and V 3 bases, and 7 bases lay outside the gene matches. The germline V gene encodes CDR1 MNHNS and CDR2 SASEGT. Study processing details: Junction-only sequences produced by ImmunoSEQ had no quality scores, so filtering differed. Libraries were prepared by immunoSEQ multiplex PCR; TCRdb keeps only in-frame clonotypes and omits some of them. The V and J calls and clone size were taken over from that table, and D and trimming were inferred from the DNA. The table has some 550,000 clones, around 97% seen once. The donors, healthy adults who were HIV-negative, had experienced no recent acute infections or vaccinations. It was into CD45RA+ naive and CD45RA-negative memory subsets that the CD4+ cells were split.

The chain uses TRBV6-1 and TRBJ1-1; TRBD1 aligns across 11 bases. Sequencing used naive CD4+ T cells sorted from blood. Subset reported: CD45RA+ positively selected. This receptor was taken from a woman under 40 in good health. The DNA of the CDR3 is TGTGCCAGCAGTGACTGGACAGGGGGCGCATCAGCTTTCTTT. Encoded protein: CASSDWTGGASAFF.